Shown below are 21 T cell receptor beta chains from a single sample sequenced in a study of T cells in Graves' hyperthyroidism and ophthalmopathy. There were TCR beta CDR3 regions amplified from RNA transcripts. HTBI primers were used for first-round RT-PCR of the TCR CDR3. TCRdb redid the calling of the multiplex PCR reads with MiXCR, one entry per CDR3 protein. The sample holds approximately 430,000 distinct CDR3 sequences, 15% to 18% seen once. The material sequenced was blood. These receptors were collected from a woman under 30 with Graves' hyperthyroidism.

Ten or more counts support this clonotype. The chain joins TRBV10-3 to TRBJ1-5; 7 bases are shared with TRBD1. The CDR3 is made up of 14 amino acids. Looked up from germline, CDR1 is ENHRY and CDR2 is SYGVKD. V lost 6 bases, J lost 1 base, and 3 bases stayed unmatched. The CDR3, as DNA: TGTGCCATCAGCCGGGACAGCAGCAATCAGCCCCAGCATTTT. Translation: CAISRDSSNQPQHF.

This clonotype was observed many times. The V call is TRBV12-3 or TRBV12-4, the J call TRBJ1-2, with D possibly TRBD1 on 6 matching bases. Trimming left V 7 bases short and J 4 bases short, with 16 bases between. The CDR3 is 14 amino acids. The CDR3 protein is CASTRQGRIYGYTF. The CDR3 nucleotides are TGTGCCAGCACCCGCCAGGGGCGGATCTATGGCTACACCTTC.

This clonotype has ten or more counts. The chain employs TRBV20-1 and TRBJ2-7; 8 bases align to TRBD1. V gave up 5 bases and J gave up 0 bases; unmatched junction bases: 6. The CDR3 is 14 residues long. The germline V gene encodes CDR1 DFQATT and CDR2 SNEGSKA (reference sequence). CDR3 nucleotide sequence: TGCAGTGCTTACAGGGGGGAGAGCTCCTACGAGCAGTACTTC. Its translation: CSAYRGESSYEQYF.

This clonotype came up a few times. The J gene is TRBJ2-2, the V gene TRBV19; 7 nucleotides align to TRBD1. The CDR3 loop spans 15 amino acids. V shed 10 bases and J 4 bases; nucleotides not matched to a gene: 12. Germline values: CDR1 LNHDA, CDR2 SQIVND (reference sequence). The CDR3 loop reads CATSRQGTGTGELFF. CDR3 sequence (DNA): TGTGCCACCTCACGACAGGGAACGGGCACCGGGGAGCTGTTTTTT.

The table lists this clonotype with many counts. The rearrangement links TRBV12-3 or TRBV12-4 to TRBJ2-1; D is unclear. With 3 bases removed from V and 0 bases from J, the gap between germline ends came to 15 bases. The CDR3 is 17 amino acids. The CDR3 here is CASSLGRLGSSYNEQFF. In nucleotides, the CDR3 is TGTGCCAGCAGTTTGGGTAGGCTGGGCAGCTCCTACAATGAGCAGTTCTTC.

This clonotype was observed many times. The gene calls are TRBV7-8 and TRBJ1-2; D unresolved. Germline loops: CDR1 SGHVS, CDR2 FQNEAQ. Trimming pared 2 bases from V and 3 bases from J, leaving 10 bases between. The CDR3 covers 14 residues. CDR3 sequence: CASSLPGTYYGYTF. For the CDR3, the DNA is TGTGCCAGCAGCTTACCCGGAACTTACTATGGCTACACCTTC. The full variable domain, its missing parts supplied by reference TRBV7-8 and TRBJ1-2, is GAGVSQSPRYKVAKRGQDVALRCDPISGHVSLFWYQQALGQGPEFLTYFQNEAQLDKSGLPSDRFFAERPEGSVSTLKIQRTQQEDSAVYLCASSLPGTYYGYTFGSGTRLTVV.

There are many counts of this clonotype. V is TRBV6-1 and J is TRBJ1-1, with D possibly being TRBD1 (6 bases). Germline loops: CDR1 MNHNS, CDR2 SASEGT. The CDR3 is made up of 15 amino acids. V shed 5 bases and J shed 3 bases, with 16 bases lying between them. CDR3 in amino acids: CASSNPRGRHTEAFF. The CDR3 bases are TGTGCCAGCAGTAACCCCAGGGGAAGGCACACTGAAGCTTTCTTT.

This clonotype was seen ten or more times. This chain connects TRBV28 to TRBJ2-5, with D hard to call. The CDR3 extends over 11 amino acids. Trimming shortened V by 6 bases and J by 5 bases, and 7 bases separated the two germline ends. Germline lookup yields CDR1 MDHEN and CDR2 SYDVKM. The CDR3 loop reads CASRVEETQYF. CDR3 bases: TGTGCCAGCAGGGTCGAGGAGACCCAGTACTTC.

This clonotype was counted many times. The J gene is TRBJ2-7, the V gene TRBV4-1, with a weak D call TRBD1 (5 bases). This CDR3 comprises 15 residues. Germline lookup yields CDR1 MGHRA and CDR2 YSYEKL. V lost 0 bases and J lost 5, with 14 bases in between. CDR3 region: CASSQDSGRVDEQYF. CDR3 DNA: TGCGCCAGCAGCCAAGACTCCGGCAGGGTAGACGAGCAGTACTTC.

V and J are TRBV2 and TRBJ2-7; D is possibly TRBD2 (6 bases). Germline CDR1 and CDR2: SNHLY and FYNNEI. V was clipped by 8 bases and J by 4 bases, with 24 bases between them. The CDR3 totals 16 residues. The CDR3 bases are TGTGCCAGCTATAAACGGGACTTTCTGTTTGCGTACGAGCAGTACTTC. It specifies CASYKRDFLFAYEQYF.

The rearrangement joins TRBV9 to TRBJ2-5; either TRBD1 or TRBD2 may supply D (5 bases each). The length of the CDR3 is 15 residues. V lost 0 bases, J lost 6 bases, and 15 bases lay in between. CDR1 and CDR2 (germline): SGDLS, YYNGEE. The chain's CDR3 is CASSVASVGAQTQYF. CDR3 coding DNA: TGTGCCAGCAGCGTAGCGTCCGTCGGGGCGCAGACCCAGTACTTC.

This clonotype was observed at least ten times. This chain connects TRBV7-9 to TRBJ1-3; a weak D match, TRBD1 (6 bases). V lost 5 bases to trimming and J lost 6 bases, with 11 bases between them. Germline lookup yields CDR1 SEHNR and CDR2 FQNEAQ (reference sequence). The CDR3 loop spans 13 amino acids. Written as DNA, the CDR3 is TGTGCCAGCAGCACAGGGACGGAAAACACCATATATTTT. Translation gives CASSTGTENTIYF.

This clonotype was recorded many times. J is TRBJ2-3 and V is TRBV20-1; 10 nucleotides line up with TRBD2. CDR1 and CDR2 (germline): DFQATT, SNEGSKA (reference sequence). The junction had 10 bases not matched to a gene; V was cut back by 5 bases and J by 5 bases. This CDR3 contains 15 residues. The CDR3 sequence is CSASPGLATGDTQYF. CDR3 nucleotide sequence: TGCAGTGCTTCACCGGGACTAGCGACTGGAGATACGCAGTATTTT.

At least ten counts were recorded for this clonotype. V usage is TRBV18 and J usage is TRBJ2-3; D is unclear. Trimming removed 4 bases from V and 4 bases from J, with 12 bases in between. There are 14 residues in the CDR3. The germline gives CDR1 KGHSH, CDR2 LQKENI. The CDR3 here is CASSLFGPPDTQYF. CDR3 bases: TGTGCCAGCTCACTTTTCGGCCCTCCAGATACGCAGTATTTT.

With regard to this clonotype: This may be a read error: a much more frequent sequence differs by one nucleotide. The rearrangement joins TRBV28 to TRBJ1-4; TRBD1 might be the D (5 bases). Deletions cut 3 bases from V and 7 bases from J, with 9 bases between. Germline assignment: CDR1 MDHEN and CDR2 SYDVKM. This CDR3 is 13 amino acids long. CDR3 nucleotides: TGTGCCAGCAGTTTGAGACAGAGTGAAAAACTGTTTTTT. Translated: CASSLRQSEKLFF. Complete variable domain (other parts from reference TRBV28 and TRBJ1-4): DVKVTQSSRYLVKRTGEKVFLECVQDMDHENMFWYRQDPGLGLRLIYFSYDVKMKEKGDIPEGYSVSREKKERFSLILESASTNQTSMYLCASSLRQSEKLFFGSGTQLSVL.

This clonotype was observed at least ten times. The chain has TRBV7-2 and TRBJ2-7; TRBD1 agrees at 7 bases. Germline CDR1 and CDR2: SGHTA and FQGNSA. V lost 6 bases to trimming and J lost 6 bases; unmatched junction nucleotides: 11. The CDR3 totals 14 residues. CDR3 sequence: CASSSGTERLEQYF. The CDR3 DNA follows: TGTGCCAGCAGTTCCGGGACAGAGCGCCTCGAGCAGTACTTC.

This clonotype was observed at least ten times. The chain is built from TRBV5-1 and TRBJ2-1, with D perhaps given as TRBD1 or TRBD2 (6 bases each). The CDR3 runs to 16 residues. V was cut by 3 bases and J by 5 bases, with 18 bases left in between. The V gene's germline CDR1 is SGHRS and CDR2 YFSETQ. Here the CDR3 reads CASSSGAGVYNNEQFF. CDR3 nucleotide sequence: TGCGCCAGCAGCTCGGGGGCAGGGGTCTACAACAATGAGCAGTTCTTC.

This clonotype has at least ten counts. This chain joins TRBV28 and TRBJ2-1, with D perhaps matching TRBD1 or TRBD2 (5 bases each). The CDR3 extends over 16 amino acids. V lost 10 bases, J lost 0 bases, and 19 bases lay in between. Germline V gives CDR1 MDHEN, CDR2 SYDVKM. The CDR3 reads CATLGPSPHSYNEQFF. The CDR3 DNA reads as TGTGCCACCCTGGGACCTAGCCCCCACTCCTACAATGAGCAGTTCTTC.

Of note for this clonotype: This may stem from a read error, because a much larger clone lies one nucleotide away. The chain joins TRBV6-5 to TRBJ2-7; 10 nucleotides align to TRBD2. The V gene's germline CDR1 is MNHEY and CDR2 SVGAGI. The V segment lost 7 bases and the J segment 0 bases; nucleotides outside the gene matches: 15. The CDR3 extends over 18 amino acids. CDR3 loop: CASNHSTVGLAVSYEQYF. The DNA of the CDR3 is TGTGCCAGCAATCACTCGACCGTTGGACTAGCGGTCTCCTACGAGCAGTACTTC.

The chain uses TRBV30 and TRBJ2-1; TRBD2 matches at 9 bases. CDR3 length: 15 amino acids. The ends lost 4 bases at V and 2 bases at J; junction bases unmatched: 6. Germline-derived CDR1 and CDR2 are GTSNPN and SVGIG (reference sequence). CDR3 bases: TGTGCCTGGACCCTAGCGGGGCCCCCCTACAATGAGCAGTTCTTC. This codes for CAWTLAGPPYNEQFF.

The chain recombines TRBV28 with TRBJ2-7, with D possibly called TRBD1 or TRBD2 (5 bases each). CDR3 length: 12 amino acids. Germline CDR1 is MDHEN and CDR2 is SYDVKM. Trimming stripped 10 bases from V and 4 bases from J, with 14 bases between. CDR3 region: CATWDGGYEQYF. CDR3 in DNA: TGTGCCACCTGGGACGGAGGATACGAGCAGTACTTC. Full variable domain (outside the CDR3, taken from reference TRBV28 and TRBJ2-7): DVKVTQSSRYLVKRTGEKVFLECVQDMDHENMFWYRQDPGLGLRLIYFSYDVKMKEKGDIPEGYSVSREKKERFSLILESASTNQTSMYLCATWDGGYEQYFGPGTRLTVT.